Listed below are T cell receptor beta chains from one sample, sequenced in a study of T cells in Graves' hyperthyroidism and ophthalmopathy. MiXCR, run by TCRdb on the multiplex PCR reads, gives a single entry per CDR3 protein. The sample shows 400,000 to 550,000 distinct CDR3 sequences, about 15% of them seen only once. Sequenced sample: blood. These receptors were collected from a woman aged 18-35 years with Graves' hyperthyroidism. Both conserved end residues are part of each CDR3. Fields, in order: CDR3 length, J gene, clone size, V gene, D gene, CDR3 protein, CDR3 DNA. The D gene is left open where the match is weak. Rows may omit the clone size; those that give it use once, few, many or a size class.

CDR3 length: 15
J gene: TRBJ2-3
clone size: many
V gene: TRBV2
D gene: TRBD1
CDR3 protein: CASSGRQGSTDTQYF
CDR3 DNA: TGTGCCAGCAGTGGGCGACAGGGAAGCACAGATACGCAGTATTTT

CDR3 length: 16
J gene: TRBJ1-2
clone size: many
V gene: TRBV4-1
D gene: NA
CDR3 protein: CASSQDRYPGPYGYTF
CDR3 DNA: TGCGCCAGCAGCCAAGATCGATATCCCGGACCCTATGGCTACACCTTC

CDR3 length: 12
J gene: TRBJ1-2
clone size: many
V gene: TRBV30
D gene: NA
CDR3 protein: CAWIGRNYGYTF
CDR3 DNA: TGTGCCTGGATAGGGAGGAACTATGGCTACACCTTC

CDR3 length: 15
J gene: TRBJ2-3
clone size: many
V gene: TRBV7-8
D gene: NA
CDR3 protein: CASSWWLEGSDTQYF
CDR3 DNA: TGTGCCAGCAGCTGGTGGCTAGAGGGGTCAGATACGCAGTATTTT

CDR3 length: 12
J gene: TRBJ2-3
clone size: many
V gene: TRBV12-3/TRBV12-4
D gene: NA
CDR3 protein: CASRGLTDTQYF
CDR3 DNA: TGTGCCAGCAGGGGACTTACAGATACGCAGTATTTT

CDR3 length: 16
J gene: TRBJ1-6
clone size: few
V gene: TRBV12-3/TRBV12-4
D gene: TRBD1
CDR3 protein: CANRRDRGFNNSPLHF
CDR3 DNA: TGTGCCAACAGGCGGGACAGGGGTTTCAATAATTCACCCCTCCACTTT

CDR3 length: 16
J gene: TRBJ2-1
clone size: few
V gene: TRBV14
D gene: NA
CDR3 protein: CASSRKTGSAYNEQFF
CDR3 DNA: TGTGCCAGCAGCCGAAAAACAGGTAGCGCCTACAATGAGCAGTTCTTC

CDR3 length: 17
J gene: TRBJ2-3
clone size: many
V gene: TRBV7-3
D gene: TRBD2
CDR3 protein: CASSATLAGAGTDTQYF
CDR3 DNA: TGTGCCAGCAGCGCGACACTAGCGGGAGCTGGCACAGATACGCAGTATTTT

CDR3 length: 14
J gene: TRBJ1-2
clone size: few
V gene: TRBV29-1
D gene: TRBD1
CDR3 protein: CSVGTGGSVYGYTF
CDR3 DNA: TGCAGCGTTGGGACAGGGGGCAGTGTCTATGGCTACACCTTC

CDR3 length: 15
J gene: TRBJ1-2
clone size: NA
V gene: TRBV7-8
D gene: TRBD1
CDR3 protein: CASSFSPGGGFGYTF
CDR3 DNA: TGTGCCAGCAGCTTTTCCCCGGGAGGGGGCTTCGGCTACACCTTC

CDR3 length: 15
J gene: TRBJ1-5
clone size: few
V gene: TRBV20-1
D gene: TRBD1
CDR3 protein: CSVTKGGTGDQPQHF
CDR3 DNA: TGCAGTGTTACCAAGGGCGGGACAGGGGATCAGCCCCAGCATTTT

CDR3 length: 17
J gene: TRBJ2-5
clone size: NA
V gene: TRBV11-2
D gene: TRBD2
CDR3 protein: CASSLDLFGSGRETQYF
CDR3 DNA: TGTGCCAGCAGCTTAGATCTCTTCGGTAGCGGGAGAGAGACCCAGTACTTC

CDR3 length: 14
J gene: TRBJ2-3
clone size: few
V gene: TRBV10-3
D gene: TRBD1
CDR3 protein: CAISQGATTDTQYF
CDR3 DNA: TGTGCCATCAGTCAGGGGGCCACTACAGATACGCAGTATTTT

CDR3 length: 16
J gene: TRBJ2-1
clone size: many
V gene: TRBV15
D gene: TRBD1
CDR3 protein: CATSRIKTGVGDEQFF
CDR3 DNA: TGTGCCACCAGCAGAATCAAGACAGGGGTGGGCGATGAGCAGTTCTTC

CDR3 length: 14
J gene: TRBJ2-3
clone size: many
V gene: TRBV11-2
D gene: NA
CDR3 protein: CASSLGGTKGTQYF
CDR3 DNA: TGTGCCAGCAGCTTAGGAGGGACCAAGGGTACGCAGTATTTT

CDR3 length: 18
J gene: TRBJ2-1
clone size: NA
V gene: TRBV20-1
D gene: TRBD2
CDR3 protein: CSATPGLAGPSSYNEQFF
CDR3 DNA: TGCAGTGCTACCCCGGGACTAGCGGGCCCTAGCTCCTACAATGAGCAGTTCTTC

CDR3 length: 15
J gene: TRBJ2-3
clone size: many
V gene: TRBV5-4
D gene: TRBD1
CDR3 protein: CASSDGQGSSDTQYF
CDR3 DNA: TGTGCCAGCAGCGATGGACAGGGGAGCTCAGATACGCAGTATTTT

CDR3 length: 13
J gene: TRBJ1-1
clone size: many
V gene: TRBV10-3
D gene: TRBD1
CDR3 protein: CAISDRGLAEAFF
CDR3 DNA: TGTGCCATCAGTGACAGGGGGCTTGCTGAAGCTTTCTTT

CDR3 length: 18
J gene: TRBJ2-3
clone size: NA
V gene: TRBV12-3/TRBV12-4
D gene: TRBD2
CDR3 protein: CAGSLEGAWLAGADTQYF
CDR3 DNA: TGTGCCGGCAGTTTAGAAGGTGCGTGGCTAGCGGGAGCAGATACGCAGTATTTT

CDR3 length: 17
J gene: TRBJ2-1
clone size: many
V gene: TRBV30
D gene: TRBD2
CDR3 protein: CAWSLSHSGSLGNEQFF
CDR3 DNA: TGTGCCTGGAGTTTAAGCCATAGCGGGAGTCTTGGCAATGAGCAGTTCTTC

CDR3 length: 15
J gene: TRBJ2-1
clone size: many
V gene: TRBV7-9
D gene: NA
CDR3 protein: CASSLAPQGTNEQFF
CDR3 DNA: TGTGCCAGCAGCTTAGCCCCACAGGGGACTAATGAGCAGTTCTTC

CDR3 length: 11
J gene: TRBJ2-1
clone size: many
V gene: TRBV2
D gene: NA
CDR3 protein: CASSGGDEQFF
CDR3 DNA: TGTGCCAGCAGTGGCGGGGATGAGCAGTTCTTC

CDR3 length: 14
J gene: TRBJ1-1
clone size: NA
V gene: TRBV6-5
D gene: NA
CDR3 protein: CASSYSRGFTEAFF
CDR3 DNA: TGTGCCAGCAGTTACTCTCGGGGATTCACTGAAGCTTTCTTT

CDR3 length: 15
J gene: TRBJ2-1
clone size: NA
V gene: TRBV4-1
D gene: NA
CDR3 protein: CASSPMTSSYNEQFF
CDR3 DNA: TGCGCCAGCAGCCCGATGACTAGCTCCTACAATGAGCAGTTCTTC

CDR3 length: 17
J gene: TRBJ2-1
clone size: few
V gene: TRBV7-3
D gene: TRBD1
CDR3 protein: CASSLAWTGTGGHEQFF
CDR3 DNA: TGTGCCAGCAGCTTAGCTTGGACCGGGACAGGGGGGCATGAGCAGTTCTTC

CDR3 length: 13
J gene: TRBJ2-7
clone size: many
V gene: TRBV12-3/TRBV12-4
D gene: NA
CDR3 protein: CASGQGGRDEQYF
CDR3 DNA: TGTGCCAGCGGCCAGGGAGGACGGGACGAGCAGTACTTC